The clone carrying this T cell receptor (beta chain) was detected a few times. Its target is unknown. The data belong to a study of early T cells in non-severe SARS-CoV-2 infection. Study-level background: Sequencing was performed on bulk RNA from unsorted whole blood, leaving chains unpaired. Study-level results: Sequences matched to VDJdb favored anti-spike CD8 responses, while private and CD4 specificities were missed.

The library protocol tagged individual cDNA molecules with unique molecular identifiers. MiXCR, run by TCRdb on the 5' RACE reads, gives a single entry per CDR3 protein. The table lists approximately 58,000 distinct CDR3 sequences, about 6.2% of them singletons. CDR3 length: 15 amino acids. J lost 1 base, V lost 5 bases, and 8 bases had no gene match. Germline lookup yields CDR1 MNHNS and CDR2 SASEGT. This chain links TRBV6-1 with TRBJ2-7; 7 bases line up with TRBD1. The sample comprised whole blood. The receptor comes from an adult who was a healthcare worker with PCR-confirmed SARS-CoV-2 infection or an uninfected control (not recorded which). CDR3 nucleotide sequence: TGTGCCAGCAGTCCTGACAGGGTAGGGTCCTACGAGCAGTACTTC. It specifies CASSPDRVGSYEQYF.